The 11 T cell receptor beta chains in this list originate from one sample, sequenced in a study of cytomegalovirus exposure and HLA in healthy donors. Use of 60 Vbeta and 13 Jbeta primers characterized the PCR. The repertoire was sequenced with immunoSEQ multiplex PCR; TCRdb's copy has only in-frame clones and lacks some. The data contain about 160,000 clones, around 60% of them seen just once; the ten biggest clones take up roughly 6.8%. The sequencing sample was made of PBMCs. These TCRs come from a woman in her fifties or sixties in good health and CMV-seropositive.

A word on this clone: Other DNA variants within this sample encode the same CDR3. This chain links TRBV29-1 with TRBJ2-3; a weak D match, TRBD1 (6 bases). This CDR3 contains 12 residues. V was shortened by 3 bases and J by 4 bases, with 8 bases between the two germline ends. The germline CDR1 and CDR2 sequences are SQVTM and ANQGSEA. As DNA, the CDR3 is TGCAGCGTTGAGGGGGCGGCAGATACGCAGTATTTT. Residues: CSVEGAADTQYF.

The V gene is TRBV27, the J gene TRBJ2-1; 14 bases agree with TRBD2. The CDR3 loop spans 15 amino acids. CDR1 and CDR2 from the germline V gene are MNHEY and SMNVEV (reference sequence). V shed 7 bases and J 7 bases; nucleotides not matched to a gene: 6. The CDR3 nucleotides are TGTGCCAGCACTCCCGGGACTAGCGGGAGTAATGAGCAGTTCTTC. This translates into CASTPGTSGSNEQFF.

V gene TRBV5-4 combines with J gene TRBJ2-7; the match to TRBD1 covers 8 bases. CDR1 is SGHNT, CDR2 YYREEE, per germline (reference sequence). The CDR3 covers 15 residues. V was clipped by 3 bases and J by 4 bases; unmatched bases: 9. Written as DNA, the CDR3 is TGTGCCAGCAGCTACGGACAGGGATCTTGGTACGAGCAGTACTTC. Residues: CASSYGQGSWYEQYF.

This clone has a single count. The chain employs TRBV21-1 and TRBJ2-5; the table assigns TRBD2, which was not confirmed against the DNA. TRBV21-1 is a pseudogene. CDR3 length equals 16 residues. CDR3 DNA sequence: TGTGCCAGCAGCAGGCTAGCGGGAGGGCGGAAAGAGACCCAGTACTTC. It codes for CASSRLAGGRKETQYF.

The CDR3 is CASSFTTSNEQFF. The CDR3 coding sequence is TGTGCCAGCAGCTTTACCACTTCCAATGAGCAGTTCTTC. V gene TRBV7-8 combines with J gene TRBJ2-1; no definite D call. The CDR3 contains 13 residues. Trimming cost V 3 bases and J 6 bases, with 9 bases left between them. Germline lookup yields CDR1 SGHVS and CDR2 FQNEAQ.

A few counts support this clone. The V call is TRBV29-1, the J call TRBJ1-1; 7 nucleotides align to TRBD1. This CDR3 comprises 15 residues. CDR1 SQVTM and CDR2 ANQGSEA come from the germline V gene. V lost 7 bases and J lost 1; bases outside the gene matches: 12. DNA of the CDR3: TGCAGCGCCAGGGACAGCCCCCGCCCGAACACTGAAGCTTTCTTT. Encoded protein: CSARDSPRPNTEAFF.

J is TRBJ1-2 and V is TRBV5-1, with 10 positions matching TRBD1. The germline V gene has CDR1 SGHRS and CDR2 YFSETQ. The CDR3 consists of 13 residues. The junction had 1 base not matched to a gene; V was cut back by 2 bases and J by 6 bases. CDR3 in amino acids: CASSLGTGDGYTF. The CDR3 DNA reads TGCGCCAGCAGCTTAGGGACAGGGGATGGCTACACCTTC.

V gene TRBV28 combines with J gene TRBJ2-1, with D perhaps matching TRBD2 (5 bases). V lost 5 bases and J 5 bases, leaving 19 bases between the germline ends. Germline V lookup: CDR1 MDHEN, CDR2 SYDVKM. CDR3 length: 16 amino acids. For the CDR3, the DNA is TGTGCCAGCAGTCCCAGCGGTAGTACGGTAAACAATGAGCAGTTCTTC. Translating it yields CASSPSGSTVNNEQFF.

This clone was recorded only once. The V and J genes are TRBV5-4 and TRBJ1-1; 9 nucleotides align to TRBD1. Per the germline V gene, CDR1 is SGHNT and CDR2 is YYREEE (reference sequence). This CDR3 is built from 17 residues. Germline trimming cut 4 bases from V and 3 bases from J; bases unmatched to any gene: 13. CDR3 amino acids: CASSRWAGTGIDTEAFF. CDR3 DNA sequence: TGTGCCAGCAGCCGTTGGGCCGGGACAGGGATAGACACTGAAGCTTTCTTT.

The chain joins TRBV19 to TRBJ1-5; tentative D call: TRBD1 (6 bases). V gave up 3 bases and J gave up 10 bases, with 19 bases separating them. The CDR3 spans 15 residues. From germline, CDR1 is LNHDA and CDR2 SQIVND (reference sequence). The chain's CDR3 is CASSMWDTIPRPQHF. The CDR3 bases are TGTGCCAGTAGTATGTGGGACACCATCCCTCGTCCCCAGCATTTT.

V gene TRBV5-5 combines with J gene TRBJ1-3; D is uncertain. Trimming stripped 4 bases from V and 7 bases from J, with 18 bases between. Germline V gives CDR1 SGHKS, CDR2 YYEKEE (reference sequence). The CDR3 sequence is 15 residues long. The CDR3: CASSLQSGLGNTIYF. The DNA of the CDR3 is TGTGCCAGCAGCCTCCAATCGGGGTTGGGGAACACCATATATTTT.